The 9 T cell receptor beta chains reported below all come from one sample, sequenced in a study of HIV-infected children after antiretroviral therapy interruption. Treatment in this sample: PENTA 11 planned treatment interruption arm or continuous ART arm. The TCR library was built from RNA with a 3' RACE protocol and unique molecular identifiers. TCRdb reprocessed the 3' RACE reads via MiXCR and lists one record per CDR3 protein. This repertoire shows 40,000 or so distinct CDR3 sequences, over 6% found once; its top ten account for about 0.97%. The input for sequencing was CD45RA+ CD4+ T cells from PBMCs, pooled from several time points, taken from a donor given antiretroviral therapy, either interrupted or continuous. Subset in this sample: naive CD4+ CD45RA+ CD45RO- T cells. Every receptor here comes from a pool of human donors with HIV.

This clonotype was counted many times. The chain combines TRBV25-1 with TRBJ1-1; D call uncertain. Trimming removed 2 bases at V and 4 bases at J, with 8 bases between. Germline assignment: CDR1 MGHDK and CDR2 SYGVNS. The CDR3 has 13 residues. The CDR3: CASSEPGRTEAFF. DNA for the CDR3: TGTGCCAGCAGTGAACCCGGACGCACTGAAGCTTTCTTT.

V and J are TRBV28 and TRBJ2-4; D unresolved. This CDR3 comprises 12 residues. Germline V gives CDR1 MDHEN, CDR2 SYDVKM. V was trimmed by 3 bases and J by 6 bases, leaving 6 bases between them. CDR3 residues: CASSFSGNIQYF. CDR3 nucleotides: TGTGCCAGCAGTTTTTCCGGAAACATTCAGTACTTC.

The V gene is TRBV6-2 or TRBV6-3, the J gene TRBJ2-2; either TRBD1 or TRBD2 may supply D (5 bases each). Germline V gene data show CDR1 as MNHEY and CDR2 as SVGEGT. The CDR3 spans 13 residues. V gave up 6 bases and J gave up 4 bases, with 9 bases separating them. The CDR3 reads CASRGDFTGELFF. CDR3 nucleotides: TGTGCCAGCAGGGGGGATTTCACCGGGGAGCTGTTTTTT.

Sample share makes this clonotype medium-sized. CDR3 bases: TGTGCCTGGAGTCCGTACAGGGGCCCAAACTCCGACTACACCTTC. It codes for CAWSPYRGPNSDYTF. The V gene is TRBV30, the J gene TRBJ1-2; TRBD1 matches 7 bases. CDR3 size: 15 residues. Germline lookup yields CDR1 GTSNPN and CDR2 SVGIG (reference sequence). Trimming at V came to 2 bases and at J to 10 bases, leaving 16 bases not matched to a gene.

The V and J genes are TRBV25-1 and TRBJ1-5, with a tentative D call TRBD1 (5 bases). Germline V lookup: CDR1 MGHDK, CDR2 SYGVNS. This CDR3 has 16 residues. The V gene lost 8 bases and the J gene lost 1 base, with 18 bases spanning the gap. The CDR3 protein is CASEWAWGLSNQPQHF. The CDR3 DNA reads TGTGCCAGCGAGTGGGCTTGGGGGTTGAGCAATCAGCCCCAGCATTTT. Together with reference TRBV25-1 and TRBJ1-5, the CDR3 gives the full variable domain: EADIYQTPRYLVIGTGKKITLECSQTMGHDKMYWYQQDPGMELHLIHYSYGVNSTEKGDLSSESTVSRIRTEHFPLTLESARPSHTSQYLCASEWAWGLSNQPQHFGDGTRLSIL.

This clonotype was observed a few times. The chain has TRBV29-1 and TRBJ1-2; a possible D gene is TRBD1 (6 bases). The CDR3 contains 11 residues. Deletions cut 4 bases from V and 6 bases from J, with 9 bases between. The V gene's germline CDR1 is SQVTM and CDR2 ANQGSEA. The CDR3 nucleotides are TGCAGCGTTGGGGGGGCGGATGGCTACACCTTC. Encoded protein: CSVGGADGYTF.

In its sample, this clonotype was seen a few times. The chain uses TRBV12-3 or TRBV12-4 and TRBJ2-2, with D uncertain. The CDR3 spans 14 residues. The ends were cut back, 0 bases at V and 6 bases at J, with 8 bases in the middle. The CDR3 spells CASSLAGWPGELFF. Written as DNA, the CDR3 is TGTGCCAGCAGTTTAGCTGGGTGGCCCGGGGAGCTGTTTTTT.

This clonotype was observed many times. This chain connects TRBV12-3 or TRBV12-4 to TRBJ1-4; 7 nucleotides line up with TRBD1. V lost 6 bases to trimming and J lost 3 bases; unmatched junction nucleotides: 4. CDR3 length equals 14 residues. CDR3 nucleotides: TGTGCCAGCAGGCCCGGGACAGCTAATGAAAAACTGTTTTTT. It specifies CASRPGTANEKLFF.

This clonotype was detected a few times. One base away lies a much larger clone, so this may be a sequencing read error. The gene calls are TRBV11-2 and TRBJ2-7, with a weak D call TRBD2 (5 bases). Germline V gives CDR1 SGHAT, CDR2 FQNNGV. This CDR3 is 11 amino acids long. The CDR3 spells CASSRTWEQCF. The CDR3 region has the DNA TGTGCCAGCAGCCGAACGTGGGAGCAGTGCTTC.